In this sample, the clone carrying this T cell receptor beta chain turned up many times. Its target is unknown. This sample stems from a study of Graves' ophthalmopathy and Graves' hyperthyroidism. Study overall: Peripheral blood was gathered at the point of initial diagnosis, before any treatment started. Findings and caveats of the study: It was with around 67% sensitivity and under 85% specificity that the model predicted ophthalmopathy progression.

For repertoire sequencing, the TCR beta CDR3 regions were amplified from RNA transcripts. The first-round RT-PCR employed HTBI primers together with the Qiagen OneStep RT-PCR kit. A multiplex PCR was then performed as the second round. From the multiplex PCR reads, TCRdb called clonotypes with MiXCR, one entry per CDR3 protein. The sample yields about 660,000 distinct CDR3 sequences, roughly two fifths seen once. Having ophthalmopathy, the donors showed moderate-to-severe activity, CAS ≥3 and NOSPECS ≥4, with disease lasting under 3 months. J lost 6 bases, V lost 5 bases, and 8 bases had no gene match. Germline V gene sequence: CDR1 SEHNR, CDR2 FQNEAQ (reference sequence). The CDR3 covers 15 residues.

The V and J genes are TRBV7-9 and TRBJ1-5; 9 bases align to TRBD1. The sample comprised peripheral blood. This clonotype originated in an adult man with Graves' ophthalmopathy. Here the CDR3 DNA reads TGTGCCAGCAGCCAACAGGGGGCGATAGGTCAGCCCCAGCATTTT. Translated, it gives CASSQQGAIGQPQHF.